Listed below are T cell receptor beta chains from one sample, sequenced in a study of T cells in localized non-small cell lung cancer. The protocol was immunoSEQ multiplex PCR, while the TCRdb copy is restricted to in-frame clones and leaves out a portion. There are 1,500 to 2,000 clones in the sample; 22% occur only once, and about 13% lies in the top ten. The source material was normal lung tissue next to the tumor, sampled before any cancer treatment. These TCRs come from a man aged 18 to 49 with stage I lung adenocarcinoma. CDR3s include the opening cysteine and the closing phenylalanine or tryptophan. The D gene is left open where the match is weak. Rows give clone size only sometimes, using once, few, many, or a class for an expanded clone.

15 TRBD1 TRBJ1-1 TRBV9 - TGTGCCAGCAGCGTAGGTTTTATCGGACAGGATGAAGCTTTCTTT CASSVGFIGQDEAFF
12 - TRBJ2-7 TRBV19 few TGTGCCAGTACCGGACGGTCCTACGAGCAGTACTTC CASTGRSYEQYF
15 TRBD1 TRBJ2-2 TRBV19 few TGTGCCAGTAGTATAGATGAGGGGGCAACCGGGGAGCTGTTTTTT CASSIDEGATGELFF
15 - TRBJ2-7 TRBV18 few TGTGCCAGCTCACCCCCAGGACTCCTCTCCTACGAGCAGTACTTC CASSPPGLLSYEQYF
14 TRBD1 TRBJ1-5 TRBV29-1 large TGCAGCGTGGGGGGGACAGACCCTTATCAGCCCCAGCATTTT CSVGGTDPYQPQHF
14 - TRBJ1-5 TRBV6-1 - TGTGCCAGCAGTGAAGCCCTCTTCAATCAGCCCCAGCATTTT CASSEALFNQPQHF
18 - TRBJ2-7 TRBV11-3 - TGTGCCAGCAGCTTGGTAAGGGGCGGACAGTTAAGCTCCTACGAGCAGTACTTC CASSLVRGGQLSSYEQYF
16 TRBD2 TRBJ2-4 TRBV5-1 - TGCGCCAGCAGCTCCGGGGGGACTTCAGCCAAAAACATTCAGTACTTC CASSSGGTSAKNIQYF
14 TRBD2 TRBJ2-1 TRBV6-8 - TGTGCCAGCAGTGACACGGGGGGGCAGAATGAGCAGTTCTTC CASSDTGGQNEQFF
16 - TRBJ2-1 TRBV11-3 - TGTGCCAGCAGCCCCGAGATGGACATCTCCTACAATGAGCAGTTCTTC CASSPEMDISYNEQFF
16 TRBD1 TRBJ1-5 TRBV11-3 medium-sized TGTGCCAGCAGCTCTGGACAGGTCCTTAGCAATCAGCCCCAGCATTTT CASSSGQVLSNQPQHF
16 TRBD2 TRBJ2-2 TRBV11-3 few TGTGCCAGCAGCTTACTATCCCTAGCGGGGTCCGGGGAGCTGTTTTTT CASSLLSLAGSGELFF
15 TRBD1 TRBJ1-6 TRBV11-3 few TGTGCCAGCAGCTTAACAACAGGGGCAAATTCACCCCTCCACTTT CASSLTTGANSPLHF
14 - TRBJ2-5 TRBV11-3 - TGTGCCAGCACCACGGAGAGCAGAGGGGGGACCCAGTACTTC CASTTESRGGTQYF
16 TRBD1 TRBJ2-4 TRBV6-8 few TGTGCCAGCAGCCGGAGTGGGGGACAGGGTAGGAACATTCAGTACTTC CASSRSGGQGRNIQYF
15 TRBD1 TRBJ2-7 TRBV11-3 few TGTGCCAGCAGCCCGGGACAGGGAGGAGTGGACGAGCAGTACTTC CASSPGQGGVDEQYF
14 TRBD1 TRBJ1-1 TRBV30 few TGTGCCTGGAGTCAGGGGGACCTGAACACTGAAGCTTTCTTT CAWSQGDLNTEAFF
14 TRBD2 TRBJ2-3 TRBV19 - TGTGCCAGTAGACTAGCGGGGGGCACAGATACGCAGTATTTT CASRLAGGTDTQYF
15 TRBD1 TRBJ2-5 TRBV6-8 few TGTGCCAGCAGCACGACGACAGGGGAGGCAGAGACCCAGTACTTC CASSTTTGEAETQYF
17 TRBD1 TRBJ1-6 TRBV18 - TGTGCCAGCTCATCTACAGGGGGCGCATCCTATAATTCACCCCTCCACTTT CASSSTGGASYNSPLHF
14 - TRBJ2-7 TRBV6-8 - TGTGCCAGCAGTGTAACGGGGGACTCCTACGAGCAGTACTTC CASSVTGDSYEQYF
13 - TRBJ2-3 TRBV9 - TGTGCCAGCAGCGTCGGGGTCACAGATACGCAGTATTTT CASSVGVTDTQYF
17 - TRBJ1-1 TRBV11-3 few TGTGCCAGCAGCTTGGCCTACGGGTCAATCGGGAACACTGAAGCTTTCTTT CASSLAYGSIGNTEAFF
15 TRBD1 TRBJ1-1 TRBV6-8 few TGTGCCAGCAGTTCTAGGCAGGGGGCGAACACTGAAGCTTTCTTT CASSSRQGANTEAFF
13 TRBD1 TRBJ1-1 TRBV25-1 few TGTGCCAGCAGTGAATGGAGTAGGGGGCAGGCTTTCTTT CASSEWSRGQAFF
13 - TRBJ1-2 TRBV25-1 - TGTGCCAGCAGTGTCGGGGGTGACTATGGCTACACCTTC CASSVGGDYGYTF
13 - TRBJ2-3 TRBV6-8 - TGTGCCAGCAGAAGGGACACCACAGATACGCAGTATTTT CASRRDTTDTQYF